These T cell receptor beta chains were read from a single sample in a study of post-analysis software for immune sequencing data. TCRdb analysed the PCR reads with MiXCR anew, one entry per CDR3 protein. Of about 820,000 distinct CDR3 sequences listed, roughly half are singletons. Sequenced sample: blood. The source is a girl aged 5-17 years with multiple sclerosis. The CDR3 runs from the conserved cysteine through the conserved F or W. A D gene is named only where the DNA matches it firmly. Part of the rows lack a size; the others show once, few, many or a class for expanded clones.

abundance,j_gene,v_gene,d_gene,CDR3nt,CDR3aa
-,TRBJ2-5,TRBV20-1,TRBD2,TGCAGTGCTAAAGGACTAGCGGGAGCGATCGCTGGGGAGACCCAGTACTTC,CSAKGLAGAIAGETQYF
few,TRBJ2-3,TRBV6-4,TRBD2,TGTGCCAGCAGCCTTACTAGCGGGGGGGCCGAAGATACGCAGTATTTT,CASSLTSGGAEDTQYF
-,TRBJ1-5,TRBV6-1,-,TGTGCCAGCAGTGAATCTCTGAATCAGCCCCAGCATTTT,CASSESLNQPQHF
-,TRBJ2-3,TRBV5-1,TRBD1,TGCGCCAGCAGCATAACAATGACAGGGTTCAAGTATTTT,CASSITMTGFKYF
few,TRBJ1-4,TRBV5-8,-,TGTGCCTCAGACAACTCCGGAAAACTGTTTTTT,CASDNSGKLFF
-,TRBJ2-5,TRBV6-2/TRBV6-3,TRBD2,TGTGCCAGCAGTTCCGGGACTAGCTGGGGGGAGACCCAGTACTTC,CASSSGTSWGETQYF
-,TRBJ2-7,TRBV6-1,-,TGTGCCAGCAGTGACTCAGGGGCCAGCTCCTACGAGCAGTACTTC,CASSDSGASSYEQYF
-,TRBJ2-1,TRBV7-9,TRBD2,TGTGCCAGCAGCAACGGAGGACTAGCTGGGATATACAATGAGCAGTTCTTC,CASSNGGLAGIYNEQFF
few,TRBJ1-2,TRBV4-1,TRBD1,TGCGCCAGCAGCCACGGGACAGGTCAAGGCTACACCTTC,CASSHGTGQGYTF
-,TRBJ2-1,TRBV27,TRBD2,TGTGCCAGCAGCAGACCTAGCGGGAGCAAGGGGTACAATGAGCAGTTCTTC,CASSRPSGSKGYNEQFF
-,TRBJ2-5,TRBV12-3/TRBV12-4,TRBD1,TGTGCCAGCACCCCCTTCGGGACAGGGAGTAGGGAGCAGTACTTC,CASTPFGTGSREQYF
-,TRBJ1-2,TRBV6-5,-,TGTGCCAGCAGTTATCGAGGGGGGGCCTGGCTGGGTCGGGGCTATGGCTACACCTTC,CASSYRGGAWLGRGYGYTF
few,TRBJ2-4,TRBV7-2,-,TGTGCCAGCAGCTTAGTAGCTAGCTTAGCCAAAAACATTCAGTACTTC,CASSLVASLAKNIQYF
few,TRBJ1-2,TRBV10-3,-,TGTGCCATCAGTGCCCAACAGGGCTCCTATGGCTACACCTTC,CAISAQQGSYGYTF
-,TRBJ2-3,TRBV29-1,TRBD1,TGCAGCGCAGGGGGCCAGCGCAGCACAGATACGCAGTATTTT,CSAGGQRSTDTQYF
-,TRBJ2-5,TRBV7-6,TRBD2,TGTGCCAGCAGGCCTTGGGGGGGCCAAGAGACCCAGTACTTC,CASRPWGGQETQYF
-,TRBJ2-2,TRBV7-3,-,TGTGCCAGCAGCTTAAGTGGGAGGAGCACCGGGGAGCTGTTTTTT,CASSLSGRSTGELFF
few,TRBJ2-7,TRBV7-6,TRBD1,TGTGCCAGCAGCTCCGGGACAGGGCCACACGAGCAGTACTTC,CASSSGTGPHEQYF
-,TRBJ2-7,TRBV9,TRBD2,TGTGCCGGCAGCGTAGGAGGGACTAGCGGGAATGTGTACGAGCAGTACTTC,CAGSVGGTSGNVYEQYF
-,TRBJ2-3,TRBV7-2,TRBD1,TGTGCCAGCAGCTCCCTGGGACAGGGCAGCACAGATACGCAGTATTTT,CASSSLGQGSTDTQYF
-,TRBJ1-2,TRBV6-5,TRBD1,TGTGCCAGCAGCCCCGGGGCAGGGGGCCTATTCGATGGCTACACCTTC,CASSPGAGGLFDGYTF
-,TRBJ1-2,TRBV5-1,-,TGCGCCAGCAGCTTTTATCAGGGCGACTATGGCTACACCTTC,CASSFYQGDYGYTF
-,TRBJ2-1,TRBV3-1,-,TGTGCCAGCAGCCAAGAACTCGGAACAAACAATGAGCAGTTCTTC,CASSQELGTNNEQFF
-,TRBJ2-1,TRBV7-2,TRBD2,TGTGCCAGCAGCTCCCTAGCGGGAACAAACAATGAGCAGTTCTTC,CASSSLAGTNNEQFF
-,TRBJ1-5,TRBV7-2,-,TGTGCCAGCAGCTTAGGACCTCAAGGTTACAATCAGCCCCAGCATTTT,CASSLGPQGYNQPQHF
-,TRBJ2-1,TRBV27,-,TGTGCCAGCAGTTTAGGGGCCCGCCAGGACTACAATGAGCAGTTCTTC,CASSLGARQDYNEQFF
few,TRBJ2-1,TRBV7-6,-,TGTGCCAGCAGCTTAGTGCCCAACTCCTACAATGAGCAGTTCTTC,CASSLVPNSYNEQFF
-,TRBJ2-7,TRBV29-1,-,TGCAGCGTTGATACAGGGTTCGTGGACGAGCAGTACTTC,CSVDTGFVDEQYF
-,TRBJ2-5,TRBV20-1,TRBD2,TGCAGTGCGCTCAGCGGGGAAGAGACCCAGTACTTC,CSALSGEETQYF
few,TRBJ2-3,TRBV29-1,-,TGCAGCGTTGAAGACACAGATACGCAGTATTTT,CSVEDTDTQYF
few,TRBJ1-1,TRBV3-1,-,TGTGCCAGCAGCCAAGATCTCGGAAGAACTGAAGCTTTCTTT,CASSQDLGRTEAFF
-,TRBJ2-6,TRBV9,-,TGTGCCAGCAGCGTAGCTCTACAGGGTTGGGCCAACGTCCTGACTTTC,CASSVALQGWANVLTF
few,TRBJ2-3,TRBV15,TRBD2,TGTGCCACCGGGAGCGGGGGAACAGATACGCAGTATTTT,CATGSGGTDTQYF